The sequence of this T cell receptor (beta chain) was determined in a study of blood T cell repertoires in COVID-19. Overall study: Spain, Italy and the United States supplied samples that represented acute and convalescent COVID-19.

CDR1 and CDR2 from the germline V gene are ENHRY and SYGVKD. This CDR3 spans 16 amino acids. Trimming pared 4 bases from V and 0 bases from J, leaving 13 bases between. Sequencing was performed with immunoSEQ multiplex PCR; in TCRdb, only in-frame clones are kept and a portion is missing. The data show approximately 400,000 clones, around 89% seen once. The sample taken for sequencing was peripheral blood. The receptor was isolated from a woman aged 50 to 60 with COVID-19, enrolled during active disease. The gene calls are TRBV10-3 and TRBJ1-3; D remains unclear. The CDR3 nucleotides are TGTGCCATCAGTGGAGGCAGCCTCAGCTCTGGAAACACCATATATTTT. This codes for CAISGGSLSSGNTIYF.